This entry lists 9 T cell receptor beta chains sequenced from one sample in a study of T cell clonality in common variable immunodeficiency. Method: immunoSEQ multiplex PCR; TCRdb's copy keeps in-frame clones and lacks some. The record shows approximately 57,000 clones for this sample, with no singletons present. Sequenced sample: peripheral blood mononuclear cells. These receptor sequences come from a person aged 18-70 years in good health.

This clone was seen at least ten times. The observed sequence ends 3 residues before the CDR3 terminus, with the missing tail filled in from the germline J gene. The gene calls are TRBV10-3 and TRBJ2-3; tentative D call: TRBD1 (6 bases). Germline loops: CDR1 ENHRY, CDR2 SYGVKD. V was cut by 6 bases and J by 5 bases, with 6 bases left in between. The CDR3 is made up of 11 amino acids. The CDR3 region is CAISRGDTQYF. The CDR3 bases that were read are TGTGCCATCAGCAGGGGAGATACG.

The table lists this clone with many counts. With the read ending 3 residues before the CDR3 end, the germline J gene is used to fill in that end. Other nucleotide sequences from this sample produce the same CDR3. The rearrangement uses TRBV20-1 and TRBJ2-5; D unclear. The CDR3 is 12 amino acids. Trimming cost V 1 base and J 2 bases, with 5 bases left between them. Germline loops: CDR1 DFQATT, CDR2 SNEGSKA (reference sequence). The CDR3 DNA, read in part, is TGCAGTGCTAGAGGTCTACAAGAGACC. It codes for CSARGLQET. The whole CDR3 protein reads CSARGLQETQYF.

This clone was counted many times. The observed sequence ends 3 residues before the CDR3 terminus, with the missing tail filled in from the germline J gene. V is TRBV6-2 or TRBV6-3 and J is TRBJ1-2; TRBD1 matches at 7 bases. Trimming cost V 2 bases and J 6 bases; bases outside gene matches: 9. The CDR3 has 15 residues. Germline V gene data show CDR1 as MNHEY and CDR2 as SVGEGT. The sequenced CDR3 bases are TGTGCCAGCAGTTACAAAGCAGGGGGAAGGGATGGC. Its protein is CASSYKAGGRDG. The CDR3 reads in full as CASSYKAGGRDGYTF.

This clone was detected only a few times. One end of the junction fails to match germline, which may point to a read error. The read comes to an end 3 residues before the CDR3 does, leaving the germline J gene to fill in the end. Other DNA sequences in the same sample also yield this CDR3. The chain uses TRBV5-1 and TRBJ1-3; 7 nucleotides line up with TRBD1. CDR3 length equals 14 residues. CDR1 and CDR2 (germline): SGHRS, YFSETQ. CDR3 sequence reads: CASSLGGAGNTIYF. Partial CDR3 DNA: TGCGCCAGCAGCTTAGGGGGCGCCGGAAACACA.

This clone was recorded many times. Read data end 3 residues before the CDR3 end; the end is taken from the germline J gene. V usage is TRBV7-9 and J usage is TRBJ2-3; no firm D call. Germline V CDR1 and CDR2: SEHNR, FQNEAQ (reference sequence). This CDR3 has 13 residues. The germline V and J ends were trimmed by 5 bases and 5 bases, with 11 bases remaining between them. The sequenced part of the CDR3 DNA is TGTGCCAGCAGCCGAACGGGTGAAGATACG. Residues: CASSRTGEDT. The entire CDR3 protein reads CASSRTGEDTQYF.

This clone was recorded many times. The CDR3 extends 3 residues past the end of the read, so its final part is completed from the germline J gene. The chain recombines TRBV18 with TRBJ2-3; D is ambiguous. Germline V lookup: CDR1 KGHSH, CDR2 LQKENI. The CDR3 runs to 15 residues. With 3 bases removed from V and 1 base from J, the gap between germline ends came to 11 bases. The CDR3 loop is CASSPSVAGTDTQYF. The CDR3 bases that were read are TGTGCCAGCTCACCGTCAGTGGCAGGCACAGATACG.

Many counts were recorded for this clone. The observed sequence ends 3 residues before the CDR3 terminus, with the missing tail filled in from the germline J gene. The gene calls are TRBV19 and TRBJ2-2, with 10 bases fitting TRBD2. CDR1 and CDR2 from the germline V gene are LNHDA and SQIVND (reference sequence). The junction had 4 bases not matched to a gene; V was cut back by 7 bases and J by 8 bases. The CDR3 extends over 13 amino acids. CDR3 loop: CASMVLAGGELFF. The part of the CDR3 DNA that was read is TGTGCCAGTATGGTACTAGCGGGAGGGGAG.

There are many counts of this clone. The sequenced fragment ends 3 residues before the CDR3 boundary, so the rest is inferred from the germline J gene. V is TRBV29-1 and J is TRBJ1-2; the D gene is possibly TRBD1 (5 bases). The germline V and J ends were trimmed by 1 base and 4 bases, with 13 bases remaining between them. CDR1 SQVTM and CDR2 ANQGSEA come from the germline V gene. The CDR3 is 14 amino acids. The sequenced CDR3 bases are TGCAGCGTTGAAGGGCCCAGGAGGGGCTATGGC. It specifies CSVEGPRRGYG. The entire CDR3 is CSVEGPRRGYGYTF.

This clone was observed at least ten times. The read terminates 3 residues before the CDR3 end, so the remaining end is supplied by the germline J gene. This sequence joins TRBV12-3 or TRBV12-4 and TRBJ1-1; D unclear. The CDR3 has 11 amino acids. Incomplete CDR3 DNA: TGTGCCAGCAGTATTTCAGGAGAA. The encoded protein is CASSISGE. The whole CDR3 sequence is CASSISGEAFF.